Listed here are 10 T cell receptor beta chains from one sample, sequenced in a study of monozygotic twins with inflammatory bowel disease. Using the 5' RACE reads, TCRdb records one entry per CDR3 protein without DNA. Its clone listing holds more than 300,000 distinct CDR3 sequences. Sequencing input: blood. The receptors come from a human donor with ulcerative colitis or Crohn's disease, or a healthy co-twin of an affected twin (not recorded which).

V and J are TRBV7-6 and TRBJ2-3; the D call of TRBD2 rests on TCRdb alone, since no DNA is present to check it. The CDR3 covers 16 residues. Germline V CDR1 and CDR2: SGHVS, FNYEAQ. This chain's CDR3 is CASSPRAGGPPDTQYF.

This chain connects TRBV4-3 to TRBJ2-7; TCRdb proposes TRBD1, but this gene call is untestable without DNA. Germline V gene lookup returns CDR1 LGHNA and CDR2 YSLEER. The CDR3 contains 15 residues. CDR3 residues: CASSQVGDREVEQYF.

The CDR3 sequence: CASSQPSGGEQFF. The chain uses TRBV4-1 and TRBJ2-1; TCRdb's D call of TRBD2 is untestable without DNA. Germline V gene lookup returns CDR1 MGHRA and CDR2 YSYEKL. This CDR3 is built from 13 residues.

The chain couples TRBV7-3 to TRBJ2-1; the D call of TRBD2 rests on TCRdb alone, since no DNA is present to check it. This CDR3 has 16 residues. Germline V gene sequence: CDR1 SGHTA, CDR2 FQGTGA. The CDR3 sequence: CASSSSGVGSYNEQFF.

The rearrangement joins TRBV18 to TRBJ2-2; the TCRdb D gene call, TRBD1, has no DNA to confirm it. The CDR3 length is 17 residues. The V gene's germline CDR1 is KGHSH and CDR2 LQKENI. This CDR3 is CASSPPDRGLWTGELFF.

The rearrangement joins TRBV4-2 to TRBJ2-4; there is no DNA to check the TCRdb D call of TRBD1. This CDR3 has 16 amino acids. The germline V gene has CDR1 LGHNA and CDR2 YNFKEQ. The CDR3 protein is CASSQDRGVALGIQYF.

The CDR3 region is CASSLNTGTGREKLFF. The rearrangement joins TRBV5-1 to TRBJ1-4; absent DNA, TCRdb's TRBD1 call cannot be checked. In germline, CDR1 is SGHRS, CDR2 YFSETQ. CDR3 length: 16 residues.

The chain uses TRBV5-1 and TRBJ2-5. The CDR3 covers 14 residues. Germline V CDR1 and CDR2: SGHRS, YFSETQ. The CDR3 spells CASSLVPGQETQYF.

This chain connects TRBV20-1 to TRBJ2-5; the D call of TRBD2 rests on TCRdb alone, since no DNA is present to check it. Germline V gene data show CDR1 as DFQATT and CDR2 as SNEGSKA (reference sequence). This CDR3 has 15 amino acids. CDR3 residues: CSARHSGGAGETQYF.

V gene TRBV5-1 combines with J gene TRBJ1-4. The CDR3 is 13 amino acids. Per the germline V gene, CDR1 is SGHRS and CDR2 is YFSETQ. The CDR3 region is CASSLTGNEKLFF.